Listed here is a single T cell receptor (beta chain). This sample is part of a study of naive and memory T cell subsets. The beta constant-region primer was an equimolar mix of two oligonucleotides covering TRBC1 and TRBC2. TCRdb itself ran the UMI-ligation and nested PCR reads through MiXCR, one entry per CDR3 protein. This sample yields about 35,000 distinct CDR3 sequences, of which about an eighth are seen a single time; 20% to 25% belongs to the top ten. The sequencing input was effector memory CD4+ T cells from blood. Subset meaning: effector memory, CD45RA- CD27-. This clonotype was obtained from a human donor in good health.

CDR3 residues: CASARYSLRTGAYTEAFF. The CDR3 coding sequence is TGTGCCAGCGCCCGCTATTCCTTACGGACAGGGGCTTACACTGAAGCTTTCTTT. The chain combines TRBV7-9 with TRBJ1-1, with TRBD1 matching 9 bases. Germline loops: CDR1 SEHNR, CDR2 FQNEAQ (reference sequence). The CDR3 loop spans 18 amino acids. After removal of 8 bases from V and 3 bases from J, the junction contained 19 bases not matched to a gene.